This T cell receptor beta chain comes out of a study of OX40 agonist ivuxolimab in advanced cancers. This clone turned up a few times. Other DNA sequences in the same sample also yield this CDR3. Trimming at V came to 6 bases and at J to 4 bases, leaving 9 bases not matched to a gene. This CDR3 comprises 16 residues. Germline V gene lookup returns CDR1 MDHEN and CDR2 SYDVKM. The method was immunoSEQ multiplex PCR; TCRdb's version includes in-frame clones alone and lacks a portion of them. Seen here are about 19,000 clones, around two thirds observed once, and the top ten hold roughly a fifth. Sequenced material: CD4+ or CD8+ T cells sorted from blood, taken in a trial of the OX40 agonist ivuxolimab. The receptor was isolated from an adult with an advanced solid tumor such as melanoma, head and neck, liver or kidney cancer. The chain couples TRBV28 to TRBJ2-2; 9 positions agree with TRBD1. As DNA, the CDR3 is TGTGCCAGCAGCCTGACAGGGGGAGAGGGCACCGGGGAGCTGTTTTTT. It specifies CASSLTGGEGTGELFF.